These T cell receptor beta chains were read from a single sample in a study of control samples from healthy donors and cancer patients. The method was immunoSEQ multiplex PCR; TCRdb's version includes in-frame clones alone and lacks a portion of them. The sample includes about 76,000 clones, 75% to 90% of them seen just once. The sample taken for sequencing was PBMCs. These receptors all stem from a woman between 50 and 59 years old with colorectal cancer. Each CDR3 is given with its conserved first and last residue. D genes are given only for firm matches. Some rows have no size entry. The others give once, few or many, or a class for an expanded clone.

DNA	CDR3	length	size	D	V	J
TGTGCCAGCAGTTTCAGCGGGGGGGCCAATGACGAGCAGTTCTTC	CASSFSGGANDEQFF	15	-	TRBD2	TRBV28	TRBJ2-1
TGTGCCAGCAGTGGGACTTCAGGGGAGGGACTTCCAACTAATGAAAAACTGTTTTTT	CASSGTSGEGLPTNEKLFF	19	-	-	TRBV28	TRBJ1-4
TGTGCCAGCAGCGATAGCAACACAGATACGCAGTATTTT	CASSDSNTDTQYF	13	-	-	TRBV7-9	TRBJ2-3
TGTGCCAGCGCCATAGCGGACTACAATGAGCAGTTCTTC	CASAIADYNEQFF	13	-	-	TRBV5-5	TRBJ2-1
TGTGCCAGCAGCTTAGACAGGGGAGCTGAAGCTTTCTTT	CASSLDRGAEAFF	13	-	TRBD1	TRBV6-5	TRBJ1-1
TGTGCCAGCAGCCCCGGAGCCAGCTATGGCTACACCTTC	CASSPGASYGYTF	13	-	-	TRBV27	TRBJ1-2
TGCGCCAGCAGCTTAGGCGGGGGGAATTACAATGAGCAGTTCTTC	CASSLGGGNYNEQFF	15	-	TRBD2	TRBV5-1	TRBJ2-1
TGCGCCAGCAGCCAAGGGGGGCAGGGCCGCCACAATGAGCAGTTCTTC	CASSQGGQGRHNEQFF	16	-	-	TRBV4-1	TRBJ2-1
TGTGCCAGTTGTTCCGGACACTCGAACACTGAAGCTTTCTTT	CASCSGHSNTEAFF	14	-	-	TRBV6-5	TRBJ1-1
TGTGCCAGCTCACTATCCGTGGCGGGGGAGTACAATGAGCAGTTCTTC	CASSLSVAGEYNEQFF	16	-	TRBD2	TRBV18	TRBJ2-1
TGTGCCCCCTGTCTGGGGACAGGGTATGGCTACACCTTC	CAPCLGTGYGYTF	13	-	TRBD1	TRBV6-5	TRBJ1-2
TGTGCCAGCAGCCAACACGGTGGCACCGGGGAGCTGTTTTTT	CASSQHGGTGELFF	14	-	-	TRBV7-3	TRBJ2-2
TGTGCCAGCAGTTACGGAACTAGCGGGGGTACAGATACGCAGTATTTT	CASSYGTSGGTDTQYF	16	few	TRBD2	TRBV6-2/TRBV6-3	TRBJ2-3
TGCGCCAGCAGCTTGCAGGGCGTTAACACTGAAGCTTTCTTT	CASSLQGVNTEAFF	14	-	-	TRBV5-1	TRBJ1-1
TGTGCCACCAGTGATCCCCAAGGGGGCTATGAGCAGTTCTTC	CATSDPQGGYEQFF	14	-	TRBD1	TRBV24-1	TRBJ2-1
TGTGCCAGCTCCAGGGCGGCAACAACTAATGAAAAACTGTTTTTT	CASSRAATTNEKLFF	15	-	-	TRBV7-8	TRBJ1-4
TGCGCCAGCAGCCCAATTCCAGGGGGCAATCAGCCCCAGCATTTT	CASSPIPGGNQPQHF	15	-	-	TRBV5-1	TRBJ1-5
TGTGCCAGCAGCTTAACCCGGGACCCCAATCAGCCCCAGCATTTT	CASSLTRDPNQPQHF	15	-	-	TRBV7-2	TRBJ1-5
TGTGCCAGCAGCTTGGTCTGGGACTCCTACAATGAGCAGTTCTTC	CASSLVWDSYNEQFF	15	-	-	TRBV5-6	TRBJ2-1
TGCGCCAGCAGCCAGGGAAGACAGGGAATCTATGGCTACACCTTC	CASSQGRQGIYGYTF	15	-	TRBD1	TRBV4-1	TRBJ1-2
TGTGCCTGGATCAGACAGGTAGAAGCTTTCTTT	CAWIRQVEAFF	11	-	-	TRBV30	TRBJ1-1
TGTGCCAGCAGCCCCGAGGTGAACACTGAAGCTTTCTTT	CASSPEVNTEAFF	13	-	-	TRBV6-4	TRBJ1-1
TGTGCCAGCAGTTGGGGACTAGCGGGGTTCCAAGAGACCCAGTACTTC	CASSWGLAGFQETQYF	16	-	TRBD2	TRBV28	TRBJ2-5
TGCGCCAGCAGTCGGGAGTCTAATGAGCAGTTCTTC	CASSRESNEQFF	12	-	-	TRBV5-1	TRBJ2-1
TGTGCCAGCTCGGGGCATAAGAACACTGAAGCTTTCTTT	CASSGHKNTEAFF	13	-	-	TRBV7-2	TRBJ1-1
TGTGCCAGCCGAAATCGGGGGTCTGAAGCTTTCTTT	CASRNRGSEAFF	12	-	-	TRBV6-4	TRBJ1-1
TGCGCCAGCAGTCACCACTCAGGGGGTTCGGACTATGGCTACACCTTC	CASSHHSGGSDYGYTF	16	-	TRBD1	TRBV23-1	TRBJ1-2
TGTGCCAGCAGCCCGGGACTAGCGGGGGGGCAAGAGACCCAGTACTTC	CASSPGLAGGQETQYF	16	-	TRBD2	TRBV7-2	TRBJ2-5
TGTGCCAGCAGCTCCGGAGGGGGGCGCCCCACAGATACGCAGTATTTT	CASSSGGGRPTDTQYF	16	-	-	TRBV5-4	TRBJ2-3
TGTGCCAGCAGCATGGGGACAGGGGAGGTCGAGACCCAGTACTTC	CASSMGTGEVETQYF	15	-	TRBD1	TRBV6-6	TRBJ2-5
TGTGCCTGGAAATCAGGAGGGGGAAGCTCTGGGGCCAACGTCCTGACTTTC	CAWKSGGGSSGANVLTF	17	-	-	TRBV30	TRBJ2-6
TGTGCCAGCACCACAGGGGTACAGCCCCAGCATTTT	CASTTGVQPQHF	12	-	TRBD1	TRBV12-3/TRBV12-4	TRBJ1-5
TGTGCCAGCAGCCTGCGACCCCGCGATCAGCCCCAGCATTTT	CASSLRPRDQPQHF	14	-	-	TRBV27	TRBJ1-5
TGTGCCTGGAATGCAGGGTCCACAGATACGCAGTATTTT	CAWNAGSTDTQYF	13	-	-	TRBV30	TRBJ2-3
TGTGCCAGCAGCCGGGCGACAGGGATGGGGGTTTCACCCCTCCACTTT	CASSRATGMGVSPLHF	16	-	TRBD1	TRBV3-1/TRBV3-2	TRBJ1-6
TGTGCCAGCAGTCAGCCGGGCCGCTATGGCTACACCTTC	CASSQPGRYGYTF	13	few	-	TRBV12-3/TRBV12-4	TRBJ1-2
TGCGCCAGCAGCTTGGGGCAGATTAATGAAAAACTGTTTTTT	CASSLGQINEKLFF	14	-	-	TRBV5-1	TRBJ1-4
TGCGCCAGCAGCCAAGATAGTATCAATGGCTACACCTTC	CASSQDSINGYTF	13	-	-	TRBV4-3	TRBJ1-2
TGCGCCAGCAGCCAAGATCCCCCTACTAACTATGGCTACACCTTC	CASSQDPPTNYGYTF	15	-	-	TRBV4-1	TRBJ1-2
TGTGCCAGCTCACCACAAGAACAGGGCGCGAACACTGAAGCTTTCTTT	CASSPQEQGANTEAFF	16	-	-	TRBV18	TRBJ1-1